Shown below are 27 T cell receptor beta chains from a single sample sequenced in a study of response to subunit inactivated influenza vaccine. One entry per CDR3 protein, called by TCRdb with MiXCR from the RT-PCR reads. The table includes some 500,000 distinct CDR3 sequences, about 15% detected once. This sample comprised CD4+ T cells sorted from PBMCs, obtained about 24 months after vaccination. The origin of the receptors is a man between 50 and 75 years old who received an inactivated influenza vaccine.

The DNA for the CDR3 is TGTGCCACCACAGGGTTAGATACGCAGTATTTT. Protein sequence: CATTGLDTQYF. This chain connects TRBV6-5 to TRBJ2-3, with a possible D match to TRBD1 (6 bases). V was trimmed by 10 bases and J by 5 bases, leaving 10 bases between them. Germline-derived CDR1 and CDR2 are MNHEY and SVGAGI. This CDR3 is 11 amino acids long.

The rearrangement links TRBV20-1 to TRBJ2-7, with TRBD1 identical over 9 bases. The length of the CDR3 is 11 residues. V lost 6 bases and J lost 4; bases outside the gene matches: 1. Germline-derived CDR1 and CDR2 are DFQATT and SNEGSKA (reference sequence). The CDR3 sequence is CSAGTGYEQYF. CDR3 coding DNA: TGCAGTGCCGGGACAGGGTACGAGCAGTACTTC.

The chain links TRBV20-1 to TRBJ2-5; D is possibly TRBD1 (5 bases). The CDR3 has 14 amino acids. The ends were cut back, 0 bases at V and 1 base at J, with 9 bases in the middle. Germline CDR1 and CDR2: DFQATT and SNEGSKA (reference sequence). The CDR3 DNA follows: TGCAGTGCTAGAGATCTGCAGGGCCAAGAGACCCAGTACTTC. The encoded protein is CSARDLQGQETQYF.

The chain is built from TRBV12-3 or TRBV12-4 and TRBJ2-3, with D perhaps matching TRBD1 (5 bases). Trimming removed 6 bases at V and 1 base at J, with 17 bases between. The CDR3 has 16 residues. This CDR3 is CASRSLTGHGTDTQYF. In DNA form, the CDR3 reads TGTGCCAGCAGGAGCCTGACTGGACACGGCACAGATACGCAGTATTTT.

The CDR3 is CASSLLTPGEQYF. The DNA for the CDR3 is TGTGCCAGCAGCTTGCTGACTCCAGGGGAGCAGTACTTC. The chain joins TRBV5-8 to TRBJ2-7, with D perhaps TRBD1 (5 bases). CDR3 length equals 13 residues. Between the trimmed V and J ends, which lost 1 base and 7 bases, there was a span of 12 bases. Germline loops: CDR1 SGHTS, CDR2 YDEGEE.

This sequence joins TRBV7-9 and TRBJ2-1; 8 nucleotides match TRBD1. Per the germline V gene, CDR1 is SEHNR and CDR2 is FQNEAQ (reference sequence). After removal of 8 bases from V and 0 bases from J, the junction contained 9 bases not matched to a gene. The length of the CDR3 is 16 residues. DNA for the CDR3: TGTGCCAGCGGCTCCCAGGGGGCCCGCTCCTACAATGAGCAGTTCTTC. Protein product: CASGSQGARSYNEQFF.

The genes are TRBV6-2 or TRBV6-3 and TRBJ2-3; 7 nucleotides match TRBD2. The CDR3 loop spans 15 amino acids. The trim removed 6 bases at V and 1 base at J, leaving 7 bases unmatched. Germline lookup yields CDR1 MNHEY and CDR2 SVGEGT. This CDR3 is CASSPGLRGTDTQYF. CDR3 nucleotide sequence: TGTGCCAGCAGCCCGGGACTACGTGGCACAGATACGCAGTATTTT.

This clonotype was observed a handful of times. This chain joins TRBV12-3 or TRBV12-4 and TRBJ2-5; 8 bases fit TRBD2. Trimming took 4 bases from V and 4 from J; bases not matched to a gene: 8. There are 15 residues in the CDR3. In nucleotides, the CDR3 is TGTGCCAGCAGTTACCCTGGACTAGCAGGAGAGACCCAGTACTTC. It yields the protein CASSYPGLAGETQYF.

This clonotype was observed a few times. The chain is built from TRBV28 and TRBJ2-7; 7 bases align to TRBD1. Germline V gene lookup returns CDR1 MDHEN and CDR2 SYDVKM. V gave up 3 bases and J gave up 5 bases; unmatched junction bases: 7. The CDR3 is made up of 14 amino acids. The CDR3 sequence is CASSFGDRVDEQYF. The CDR3 bases are TGTGCCAGCAGTTTTGGAGACAGGGTGGACGAGCAGTACTTC. Full variable domain (missing parts from reference TRBV28 and TRBJ2-7): DVKVTQSSRYLVKRTGEKVFLECVQDMDHENMFWYRQDPGLGLRLIYFSYDVKMKEKGDIPEGYSVSREKKERFSLILESASTNQTSMYLCASSFGDRVDEQYFGPGTRLTVT.

The chain carries TRBV20-1 and TRBJ2-7; 8 bases fit TRBD2. The CDR3 is made up of 14 amino acids. The germline V gene has CDR1 DFQATT and CDR2 SNEGSKA (reference sequence). The J segment lost 0 bases and the V segment lost 5 bases, leaving 6 bases of the junction unmatched. CDR3 amino acids: CSAPSGGNSYEQYF. In DNA, the CDR3 is TGCAGTGCTCCCAGCGGGGGTAACTCCTACGAGCAGTACTTC.

The chain is built from TRBV7-2 and TRBJ1-1; D is unresolved. Looked up from germline, CDR1 is SGHTA and CDR2 is FQGNSA. This CDR3 region has 14 residues. Trimming removed 5 bases from V and 5 bases from J, with 15 bases in between. CDR3 amino acids: CASSETPIRTEAFF. The CDR3 DNA reads TGTGCCAGCAGCGAGACACCGATTCGGACTGAAGCTTTCTTT.

The chain couples TRBV18 to TRBJ2-7; D remains ambiguous. The germline V gene encodes CDR1 KGHSH and CDR2 LQKENI. The CDR3 runs 15 residues. V gave up 1 base and J gave up 3 bases, with 13 bases separating them. This chain's CDR3 is CASSPQLTAYYEQYF. CDR3 DNA sequence: TGTGCCAGCTCACCACAGCTCACCGCGTACTACGAGCAGTACTTC. Looking up the rest from reference TRBV18 and TRBJ2-7 gives the full variable domain: NAGVMQNPRHLVRRRGQEARLRCSPMKGHSHVYWYRQLPEEGLKFMVYLQKENIIDESGMPKERFSAEFPKEGPSILRIQQVVRGDSAAYFCASSPQLTAYYEQYFGPGTRLTVT.

This clonotype came up a few times. An end of the junction does not agree with germline; a read error may underlie this. J is TRBJ2-1 and V is TRBV5-1; 10 positions agree with TRBD2. CDR1 is SGHRS, CDR2 YFSETQ, per germline. This CDR3 has 15 amino acids. The CDR3 DNA reads TGCGCCAGCAGCTTGGAGCGGGGGGGCTACGATGAGCAGTTCTTC. It encodes CASSLERGGYDEQFF.

The chain recombines TRBV20-1 with TRBJ1-1, with D possibly matching TRBD1 (6 bases). V dropped 2 bases and J dropped 7 bases, with 14 bases sitting between them. Germline V gives CDR1 DFQATT, CDR2 SNEGSKA (reference sequence). CDR3 length equals 13 residues. Here the CDR3 DNA reads TGCAGTGCTAGAACCACCCTACAGGGTGAAGCTTTCTTT. This encodes CSARTTLQGEAFF.

The sample holds a few counts of this clonotype. V gene TRBV29-1 combines with J gene TRBJ2-7; either TRBD1 or TRBD2 may supply D (5 bases each). Deletions cut 6 bases from V and 2 bases from J, with 17 bases between. There are 14 residues in the CDR3. Germline CDR1 reads SQVTM; CDR2 reads ANQGSEA. The CDR3 nucleotides read TGCAGCGTGGGATTCCGGGACCCTGCCTACGAGCAGTACTTC. Its protein is CSVGFRDPAYEQYF.

The rearrangement joins TRBV4-1 to TRBJ2-2; TRBD1 matches at 10 bases. The germline V gene has CDR1 MGHRA and CDR2 YSYEKL. CDR3 length: 18 residues. V lost 2 bases to trimming and J lost 3 bases; unmatched junction nucleotides: 9. CDR3 sequence (DNA): TGCGCCAGCAGCCAATCCGGGACAGGGGCTCCACACACCGGGGAGCTGTTTTTT. This gives the protein CASSQSGTGAPHTGELFF.

This clonotype appeared many times. The CDR3 DNA reads as TGTGCCATCAGTGAGCCTCAAGAGACCCAGTACTTC. As protein: CAISEPQETQYF. V and J are TRBV10-3 and TRBJ2-5; D is unresolved. V lost 2 bases and J 2 bases, leaving 3 bases between the germline ends. The CDR3 extends over 12 amino acids. Germline V gives CDR1 ENHRY, CDR2 SYGVKD.

This clonotype was seen repeatedly, ten times or more. The V gene is TRBV12-3 or TRBV12-4, the J gene TRBJ2-7, with D possibly being TRBD1 (5 bases). This CDR3 has 13 amino acids. Trimming pared 4 bases from V and 3 bases from J, leaving 10 bases between. CDR3 bases: TGTGCCAGCAGTTGGGGCGCGTTCTACGAGCAGTACTTC. It encodes CASSWGAFYEQYF.

This clonotype was observed a handful of times. CDR3 in DNA: TGTGCCACCCCCCGCCTCGGTGGCACAGATACGCAGTATTTT. This sequence encodes CATPRLGGTDTQYF. The chain links TRBV6-1 to TRBJ2-3; no definite D call. Per the germline V gene, CDR1 is MNHNS and CDR2 is SASEGT. The CDR3 runs 14 residues. Trimming stripped 10 bases from V and 1 base from J, with 15 bases between.

The J gene is TRBJ2-7, the V gene TRBV28; D is unclear. V was clipped by 6 bases and J by 2 bases, with 11 bases between them. The CDR3 spans 13 residues. Germline V gene sequence: CDR1 MDHEN, CDR2 SYDVKM. CDR3 in DNA: TGTGCCAGCAGCATCGGTGTTACCTACGAGCAGTACTTC. This gives the protein CASSIGVTYEQYF. Filled out from reference TRBV28 and TRBJ2-7, the complete variable domain reads DVKVTQSSRYLVKRTGEKVFLECVQDMDHENMFWYRQDPGLGLRLIYFSYDVKMKEKGDIPEGYSVSREKKERFSLILESASTNQTSMYLCASSIGVTYEQYFGPGTRLTVT.

The chain couples TRBV7-6 to TRBJ1-3; D gene ambiguous. Trimming took 3 bases from V and 9 from J, leaving 12 bases between them. The CDR3 totals 13 residues. Germline CDR1 reads SGHVS; CDR2 reads FNYEAQ. This chain's CDR3 is CASSLAEEGTIYF. Written as DNA, the CDR3 is TGTGCCAGCAGCTTGGCTGAAGAGGGCACCATATATTTT.

There are many counts of this clonotype. This chain connects TRBV6-1 to TRBJ1-5; 8 bases map to TRBD1. Trimming cost V 6 bases and J 6 bases; bases outside gene matches: 7. Germline assignment: CDR1 MNHNS and CDR2 SASEGT. This CDR3 region has 14 residues. Written as DNA, the CDR3 is TGTGCCAGCAGGGACAGGGCCGGCGGTCAGCCCCAGCATTTT. This translates into CASRDRAGGQPQHF.

The chain couples TRBV12-3 or TRBV12-4 to TRBJ2-7; possibly TRBD1 for D (8 bases). The CDR3 is made up of 14 amino acids. With 6 bases removed from V and 7 bases from J, the gap between germline ends came to 19 bases. CDR3 loop: CASSRSDRGGEQYF. CDR3 in DNA: TGTGCCAGCAGCCGATCCGACAGGGGAGGGGAGCAGTACTTC.

The V gene is TRBV5-1, the J gene TRBJ2-5; TRBD2 matches 7 bases. The CDR3 has 12 residues. The ends lost 10 bases at V and 1 base at J; junction bases unmatched: 4. Germline V gene data show CDR1 as SGHRS and CDR2 as YFSETQ. Here the CDR3 reads CAPRLAQETQYF. The CDR3, as DNA: TGCGCCCCCCGACTAGCCCAAGAGACCCAGTACTTC.

V usage is TRBV5-1 and J usage is TRBJ2-7; D possibly corresponds to TRBD2 (5 bases). V was trimmed by 4 bases and J by 1 base, leaving 12 bases between them. The CDR3 covers 14 residues. Germline loops: CDR1 SGHRS, CDR2 YFSETQ. The DNA of the CDR3 is TGCGCCAGCAGCCCATTAGCGTTATCCTACGAGCAGTACTTC. Encoded protein: CASSPLALSYEQYF.

This clonotype was seen a few times. Possible read error: a much larger clone is one base away. This sequence joins TRBV12-3 or TRBV12-4 and TRBJ2-1; 12 bases are shared with TRBD2. The junction had 3 bases not matched to a gene; V was cut back by 3 bases and J by 9 bases. CDR3 size: 14 residues. CDR3 coding DNA: TGTGCCAGCAGTTTCGTACTAGCGGGAGGTGAGCAGTTCTTC. Encoded protein: CASSFVLAGGEQFF.

The V gene is TRBV3-1, the J gene TRBJ1-3; D is possibly TRBD1 (6 bases). Per the germline V gene, CDR1 is LGHDT and CDR2 is YNNKEL (reference sequence). This CDR3 has 15 residues. Trimming took off 4 bases at V and 2 bases at J, with 12 bases between the two ends. CDR3 in DNA: TGTGCCAGCAGCCTAGTTTACAGGGCTGGAAACACCATATATTTT. Encoded protein: CASSLVYRAGNTIYF.